This TCR beta chain was identified during a study of identical twins (TCRdb year 2016). For the wider study: The study deep-sequenced TCR alpha and beta repertoires from monozygotic twins, unrelated adults of various ages and cord blood to test whether fetal clonotypes persist. To rule out contamination, the twin experiments were replicated at different times with different library preparation protocols. The full study reports these points: Abundant cord blood beta clonotypes had fewer insertions, young adult naive repertoires showed a similar but weaker trend, and memory repertoires showed no such trend. Because the same donors could not be followed over many years, the conclusions depended on cross-sectional statistical analysis. In beta out-of-frame sequences, excess twin sharing was weaker, because having fewer shared sequences lowered the signal-to-noise ratio. Compared with coincidental sharing between unrelated individuals, out-of-frame TCR alpha sequences shared between twins had an excess of sequences with low generation probability. Zero-insertion analyses could be partly confounded by invariant T cells such as MAIT and iNKT, though diverse VJ usage argued against such confounding for most clonotypes. Recombination models systematically underestimated out-of-frame TCR alpha sharing in monozygotic twins but agreed with sharing between unrelated individuals.

The library came from 5' RACE. Data came from an Illumina HiSeq 2000. Template switching introduced a universal primer binding site; the final cDNA contained a unique molecular identifier, enabling accurate counting of TCR cDNA molecules. Specific primers in the conserved constant-segment region were used to synthesize first-strand cDNA for TCR alpha and beta chains. To control for contamination, every cDNA library was double barcoded, receiving both a SMART-Mk sample barcode and Illumina barcodes. TruSeq adapter sequences and Illumina sample barcodes were added in two successive PCR steps. TCR alpha and beta cDNA libraries were sequenced on the Illumina HiSeq platform with custom primers. The original pipeline was this. Raw reads were processed with MiGEC to extract unique molecular identifiers, and MiXCR was used to determine CDR3 positions. Recombination models were inferred per individual with the repgenHMM and IGoR tools using an EM algorithm. The analysis of shared clonotypes was done with the tcR package in R, with sharing normalized by the product of cloneset sizes. To study raw recombination free of thymic and clonal selection effects, out-of-frame nonproductive sequences were analyzed. TCRdb reprocessed the public reads (quality trimming at Q25 with fastp, clone calling with MiXCR) and kept in-frame beta chains. A single entry per CDR3 protein holds the most common genes and DNA from its merged rows. TCRdb, not the authors, supplied the V and J calls. The sample records around 1.7 million distinct CDR3 sequences, 32% of which are singletons. Jointly, the top ten make up less than 0.35% of the sample.

All donors were healthy Caucasians. V ends up 4 bases short and J 4 bases short, with an unmatched junction base count of 7. From its cysteine to its phenylalanine, the CDR3 spans 16 amino acids. Only the CDR3 DNA is retained, 48 bases long and in frame from the first base. Reading the germline V gene gives CDR1 LGHNA and CDR2 YNFKEQ. This clonotype showed up just a few times. The antigen this receptor binds is unknown. No quality values exist for individual bases; no much larger clone is one base distant. Sequencing was performed on cord blood. This TCR was sampled from a newborn girl in good health. The chain uses TRBV4-2 and TRBJ2-3, and 11 junctional nucleotides match TRBD2. For the CDR3, the sequence is CASSRQTSGRSDTQYF. The bases read TGTGCCAGCAGCCGCCAAACTAGCGGGAGATCAGATACGCAGTATTTT.